Presented here are 29 T cell receptor beta chains from one specimen sequenced in a study of monozygotic twins with inflammatory bowel disease. TCRdb processed the 5' RACE reads again and assigns one entry to each CDR3 protein, with no DNA. This listing includes about 160,000 distinct CDR3 sequences. The specimen was blood. These receptors originate from a human donor with ulcerative colitis or Crohn's disease, or a healthy co-twin of an affected twin (not recorded which).

The genes are TRBV5-1 and TRBJ1-1. This CDR3 contains 14 residues. Germline CDR1 is SGHRS and CDR2 is YFSETQ. The CDR3 reads CASSPLGENTEAFF.

The J gene is TRBJ2-2, the V gene TRBV7-2; TCRdb lists TRBD1, though no DNA is available to test this call. Germline V gene data show CDR1 as SGHTA and CDR2 as FQGNSA. There are 16 residues in the CDR3. Here the CDR3 reads CASSLPTGWGAGELFF.

The chain employs TRBV6-6 and TRBJ2-5. This CDR3 spans 14 amino acids. Germline lookup yields CDR1 MNHNY and CDR2 SVGAGI (reference sequence). The CDR3: CASCPGDRGETQYF.

The chain carries TRBV15 and TRBJ2-1; the D call from TCRdb, TRBD1, cannot be confirmed without DNA. The CDR3 has 16 amino acids. Looked up from germline, CDR1 is LNHNV and CDR2 is YYDKDF (reference sequence). Here the CDR3 reads CATSLGADLAYNEQFF.

This chain connects TRBV7-9 to TRBJ1-2; no DNA is available, so the TRBD1 call from TCRdb remains unchecked. The germline gives CDR1 SEHNR, CDR2 FQNEAQ (reference sequence). The CDR3 is made up of 14 amino acids. This CDR3 is CASSKSGAGYGYTF.

The rearrangement uses TRBV12-3 or TRBV12-4 and TRBJ2-1; TCRdb calls TRBD2, which cannot be checked without DNA. There are 11 residues in the CDR3. The CDR3 region is CASSRGDEQFF.

The V gene is TRBV29-1, the J gene TRBJ2-7; TCRdb's D gene call, TRBD1, goes unchecked for lack of DNA. This CDR3 contains 11 residues. Germline CDR1 and CDR2: SQVTM and ANQGSEA. The CDR3 spells CSVPGIYEQYF.

V gene TRBV3-1 combines with J gene TRBJ2-7; absent DNA, TCRdb's TRBD1 call cannot be checked. The CDR3 has 12 amino acids. CDR1 is LGHDT and CDR2 is YNNKEL in the germline V gene (reference sequence). CDR3 in amino acids: CASISRGYEQYF.

The chain carries TRBV5-5 and TRBJ2-1; TCRdb outputs TRBD2, but without DNA this stays unchecked. Germline-derived CDR1 and CDR2 are SGHKS and YYEKEE (reference sequence). This CDR3 is built from 13 residues. This CDR3 reads CASRGGRVNEQFF.

This rearrangement joins TRBV12-3 or TRBV12-4 to TRBJ1-6; TCRdb picks TRBD1, but there is no DNA to check that call. The length of the CDR3 is 15 residues. Here the CDR3 reads CASSRGQAPNSPLHF.

J is TRBJ2-2 and V is TRBV7-6; TCRdb outputs TRBD1, but without DNA this stays unchecked. The CDR3 spans 15 residues. Germline V gene lookup returns CDR1 SGHVS and CDR2 FNYEAQ. CDR3 in amino acids: CASSAGIGGTGELFF.

The chain joins TRBV4-2 to TRBJ2-3; TCRdb returns TRBD2, unconfirmable since there is no DNA. CDR3 length: 16 residues. From germline, CDR1 is LGHNA and CDR2 YNFKEQ. The chain's CDR3 is CASSQDPSGRTDTQYF.

The genes are TRBV14 and TRBJ2-7; TCRdb proposes TRBD1, but this gene call is untestable without DNA. The CDR3 has 13 residues. Per the germline V gene, CDR1 is SGHDN and CDR2 is FVKESK. The CDR3 reads CASSQESGYEQYF.

V usage is TRBV28 and J usage is TRBJ2-7; TCRdb's D call of TRBD1 is untestable without DNA. Germline V gives CDR1 MDHEN, CDR2 SYDVKM. The CDR3 has 14 residues. CDR3 protein: CASSFGGSLYEQYF.

V gene TRBV6-1 combines with J gene TRBJ2-1. CDR1 is MNHNS, CDR2 SASEGT, per germline. This CDR3 comprises 16 residues. The CDR3 sequence: CASSGYTGSSYNEQFF.

The chain uses TRBV11-1 and TRBJ1-2; the TCRdb D gene call, TRBD1, has no DNA to confirm it. Germline V gene sequence: CDR1 SGHAT, CDR2 FQDESV (reference sequence). This CDR3 spans 15 amino acids. Here the CDR3 reads CASSFDVQGARGYTF.

CDR3 amino acids: CASSSPGLAYEQYF. V and J are TRBV7-9 and TRBJ2-7; TCRdb's assignment of TRBD2 cannot be checked, as there is no DNA. The length of the CDR3 is 14 residues. The V gene's germline CDR1 is SEHNR and CDR2 FQNEAQ (reference sequence).

V is TRBV5-5 and J is TRBJ1-1. In germline, CDR1 is SGHKS, CDR2 YYEKEE (reference sequence). CDR3 length: 15 residues. This chain's CDR3 is CASSFRDLRNTEAFF.

This rearrangement joins TRBV11-2 to TRBJ2-3; TCRdb's assignment of TRBD2 cannot be checked, as there is no DNA. CDR3 size: 17 residues. Germline assignment: CDR1 SGHAT and CDR2 FQNNGV. CDR3 region: CASSFVLGEGRTDTQYF.

V usage is TRBV18 and J usage is TRBJ2-5; TCRdb's assignment of TRBD2 cannot be checked, as there is no DNA. This CDR3 has 16 residues. CDR1 is KGHSH and CDR2 is LQKENI in the germline V gene. The chain's CDR3 is CASSVTSSGLEETQYF.

The chain uses TRBV29-1 and TRBJ2-1; TCRdb selects TRBD1, and the lack of DNA leaves this call unchecked. This CDR3 has 14 residues. Germline loops: CDR1 SQVTM, CDR2 ANQGSEA. CDR3 loop: CSVMGVAEYNEQFF.

The chain carries TRBV3-1 and TRBJ2-7. The CDR3 has 13 amino acids. Germline lookup yields CDR1 LGHDT and CDR2 YNNKEL (reference sequence). CDR3 protein: CASSQVYGDEQYF.

The chain employs TRBV10-3 and TRBJ2-5. Germline-derived CDR1 and CDR2 are ENHRY and SYGVKD. CDR3 length: 13 residues. The CDR3 sequence is CAISKGQRETQYF.

The chain carries TRBV24-1 and TRBJ2-1; without DNA, the TCRdb call of TRBD2 cannot be checked. The CDR3 runs to 15 residues. CDR1 is KGHDR, CDR2 SFDVKD, per germline. The CDR3 loop is CAPRTASGRNREQFF.

This sequence joins TRBV6-4 and TRBJ2-3. Germline V gene lookup returns CDR1 MRHNA and CDR2 SNTAGT. CDR3 length equals 14 residues. This CDR3 reads CASKAAVGAYTQYF.

This chain joins TRBV5-5 and TRBJ1-2. The CDR3 has 16 residues. Per germline, CDR1 SGHKS and CDR2 YYEKEE (reference sequence). The CDR3 loop reads CASSLAIARANYGYTF. The full variable domain, rest sourced from reference TRBV5-5 and TRBJ1-2, is DAGVTQSPTHLIKTRGQQVTLRCSPISGHKSVSWYQQVLGQGPQFIFQYYEKEERGRGNFPDRFSARQFPNYSSELNVNALLLGDSALYLCASSLAIARANYGYTFGSGTRLTVV.

This chain uses TRBV20-1 with TRBJ2-2; TCRdb calls TRBD2, which cannot be checked without DNA. This CDR3 spans 16 amino acids. Germline-derived CDR1 and CDR2 are DFQATT and SNEGSKA (reference sequence). CDR3 sequence reads: CSARPGLAGLYGELFF.

The CDR3 spells CASSRGVSSGANVLTF. This chain links TRBV5-1 with TRBJ2-6; TCRdb indicates TRBD1, and absent DNA this call remains unverified. Germline V lookup: CDR1 SGHRS, CDR2 YFSETQ. The CDR3 spans 16 residues.

The chain employs TRBV2 and TRBJ2-1; TCRdb indicates TRBD1, and absent DNA this call remains unverified. Germline V gene lookup returns CDR1 SNHLY and CDR2 FYNNEI. The CDR3 has 14 residues. The CDR3 here is CASEWGGTYNEQFF.